The source of this T cell receptor beta chain is a study of blood T cell repertoires in COVID-19. Study at large: Spain, Italy and the United States supplied samples that represented acute and convalescent COVID-19. PBMCs, B-cell-depleted T cells, or T cells provided the cDNA or gDNA that made up the material.

In the study's own analysis: Reference gene primer amplification in the assay estimated nucleated cell counts. Only in-frame clones appear in the TCRdb table, and some are missing; sequencing was by immunoSEQ multiplex PCR. That table furnishes V, J and clone size, whereas the DNA furnished D and trimming. The sample includes hundreds of thousands of clones, around 80% of them seen just once. CDR1 MNHNY and CDR2 SVGAGI come from the germline V gene (reference sequence). The CDR3 has 13 amino acids. The germline V and J ends were trimmed by 6 bases and 4 bases, with 10 bases remaining between them. The chain employs TRBV6-6 and TRBJ2-1; D is perhaps TRBD1 (6 bases). Input material: peripheral blood. This TCR came from an elderly man with acute or convalescent COVID-19. The CDR3 nucleotides read TGTGCCAGCAGCGGACAGAATTACAATGAGCAGTTCTTC. Its protein is CASSGQNYNEQFF.